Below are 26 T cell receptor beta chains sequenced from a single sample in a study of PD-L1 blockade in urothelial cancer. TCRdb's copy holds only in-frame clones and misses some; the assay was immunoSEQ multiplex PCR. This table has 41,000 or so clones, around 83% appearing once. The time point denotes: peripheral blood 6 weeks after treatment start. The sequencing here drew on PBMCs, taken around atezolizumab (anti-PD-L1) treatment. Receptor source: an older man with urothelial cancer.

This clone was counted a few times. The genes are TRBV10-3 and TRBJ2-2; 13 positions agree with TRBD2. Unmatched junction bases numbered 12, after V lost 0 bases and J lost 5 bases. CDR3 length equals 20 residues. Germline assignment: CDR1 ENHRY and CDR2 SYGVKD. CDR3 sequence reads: CAISESMWAGLAGRTGELFF. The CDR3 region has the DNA TGTGCCATCAGTGAGTCGATGTGGGCGGGACTAGCGGGACGGACCGGGGAGCTGTTTTTT.

DNA for the CDR3: TGCAGCCATACCGGGACTATGATGAACACTGAAGCTTTCTTT. Translating gives CSHTGTMMNTEAFF. The chain combines TRBV29-1 with TRBJ1-1, with D possibly being TRBD1 (5 bases). Trimming pared 8 bases from V and 0 bases from J, leaving 16 bases between. Germline assignment: CDR1 SQVTM and CDR2 ANQGSEA. The CDR3 covers 14 residues.

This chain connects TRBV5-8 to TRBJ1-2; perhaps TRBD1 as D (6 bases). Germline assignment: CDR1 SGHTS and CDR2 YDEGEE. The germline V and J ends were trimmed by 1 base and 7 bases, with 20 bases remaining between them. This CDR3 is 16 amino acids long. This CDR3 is CASSLSGRGRDFGYTF. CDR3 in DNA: TGTGCCAGCAGCTTGTCGGGCAGGGGAAGAGATTTTGGCTACACCTTC.

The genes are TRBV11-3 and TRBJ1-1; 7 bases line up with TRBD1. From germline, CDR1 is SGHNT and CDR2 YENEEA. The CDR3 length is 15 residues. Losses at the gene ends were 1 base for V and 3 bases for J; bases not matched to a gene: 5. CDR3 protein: CASSLGGTGDTEAFF. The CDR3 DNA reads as TGTGCCAGCAGCTTAGGAGGAACAGGGGACACTGAAGCTTTCTTT.

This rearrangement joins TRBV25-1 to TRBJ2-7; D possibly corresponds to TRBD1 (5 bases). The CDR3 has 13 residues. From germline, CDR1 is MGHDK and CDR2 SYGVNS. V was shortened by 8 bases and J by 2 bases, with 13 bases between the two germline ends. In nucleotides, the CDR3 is TGTGCCAGCGCCGGCGGACACGCCTACGAGCAGTACTTC. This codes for CASAGGHAYEQYF.

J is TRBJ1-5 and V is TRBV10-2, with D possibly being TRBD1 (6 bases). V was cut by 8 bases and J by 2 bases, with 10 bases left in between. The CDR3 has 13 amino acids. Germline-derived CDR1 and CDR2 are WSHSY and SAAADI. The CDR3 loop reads CASAGAGNQPQHF. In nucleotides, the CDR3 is TGCGCCAGCGCAGGGGCGGGCAATCAGCCCCAGCATTTT.

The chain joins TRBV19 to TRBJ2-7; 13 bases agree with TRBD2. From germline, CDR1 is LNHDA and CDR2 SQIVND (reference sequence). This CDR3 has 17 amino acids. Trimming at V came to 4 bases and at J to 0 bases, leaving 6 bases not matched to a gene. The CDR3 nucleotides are TGTGCCAGTAGTAAAGGGACTAGCGGGACGGGCTCCTACGAGCAGTACTTC. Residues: CASSKGTSGTGSYEQYF.

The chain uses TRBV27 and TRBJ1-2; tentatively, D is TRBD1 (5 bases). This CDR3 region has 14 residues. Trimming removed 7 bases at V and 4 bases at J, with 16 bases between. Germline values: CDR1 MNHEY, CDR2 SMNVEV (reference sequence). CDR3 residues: CASTSWGDGYGYTF. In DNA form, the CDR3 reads TGTGCCAGCACCTCCTGGGGGGACGGCTATGGCTACACCTTC.

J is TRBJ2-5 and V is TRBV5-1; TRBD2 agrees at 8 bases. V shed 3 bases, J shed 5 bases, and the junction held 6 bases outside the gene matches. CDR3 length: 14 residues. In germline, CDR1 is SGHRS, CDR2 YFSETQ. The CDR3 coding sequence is TGCGCCAGCAGCTATACTAGCGGATGGGAGACCCAGTACTTC. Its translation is CASSYTSGWETQYF.

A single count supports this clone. The CDR3 here is CASSPRQGNTEAFF. CDR3 in DNA: TGTGCCAGTAGTCCTAGACAGGGGAACACTGAAGCTTTCTTT. The gene calls are TRBV19 and TRBJ1-1; TRBD1 matches 7 bases. The V segment lost 5 bases and the J segment 1 base; nucleotides outside the gene matches: 4. The CDR3 has 14 amino acids. Germline loops: CDR1 LNHDA, CDR2 SQIVND (reference sequence). The full variable domain, rest sourced from reference TRBV19 and TRBJ1-1, is DGGITQSPKYLFRKEGQNVTLSCEQNLNHDAMYWYRQDPGQGLRLIYYSQIVNDFQKGDIAEGYSVSREKKESFPLTVTSAQKNPTAFYLCASSPRQGNTEAFFGQGTRLTVV.

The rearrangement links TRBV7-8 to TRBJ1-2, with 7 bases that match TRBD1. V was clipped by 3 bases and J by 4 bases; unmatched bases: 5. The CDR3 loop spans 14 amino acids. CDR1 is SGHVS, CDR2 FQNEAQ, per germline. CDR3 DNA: TGTGCCAGCAGCTTGCGGACAGGTGGCTATGGCTACACCTTC. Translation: CASSLRTGGYGYTF. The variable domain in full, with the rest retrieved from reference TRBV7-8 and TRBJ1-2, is GAGVSQSPRYKVAKRGQDVALRCDPISGHVSLFWYQQALGQGPEFLTYFQNEAQLDKSGLPSDRFFAERPEGSVSTLKIQRTQQEDSAVYLCASSLRTGGYGYTFGSGTRLTVV.

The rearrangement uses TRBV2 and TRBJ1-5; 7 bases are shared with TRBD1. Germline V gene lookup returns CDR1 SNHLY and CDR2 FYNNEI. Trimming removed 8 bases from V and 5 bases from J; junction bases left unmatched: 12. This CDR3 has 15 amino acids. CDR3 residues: CASQERGQSYQPQHF. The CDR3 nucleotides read TGTGCCAGCCAAGAAAGGGGACAGAGCTATCAGCCCCAGCATTTT. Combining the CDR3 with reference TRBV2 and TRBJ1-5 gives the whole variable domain EPEVTQTPSHQVTQMGQEVILRCVPISNHLYFYWYRQILGQKVEFLVSFYNNEISEKSEIFDDQFSVERPDGSNFTLKIRSTKLEDSAMYFCASQERGQSYQPQHFGDGTRLSIL.

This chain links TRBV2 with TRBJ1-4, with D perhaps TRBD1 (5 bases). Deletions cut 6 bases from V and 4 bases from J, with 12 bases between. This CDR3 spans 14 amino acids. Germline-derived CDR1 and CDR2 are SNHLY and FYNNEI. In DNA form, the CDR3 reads TGTGCCAGCAGCAGACAGAGTTTTAATGAAAAACTGTTTTTT. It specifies CASSRQSFNEKLFF.

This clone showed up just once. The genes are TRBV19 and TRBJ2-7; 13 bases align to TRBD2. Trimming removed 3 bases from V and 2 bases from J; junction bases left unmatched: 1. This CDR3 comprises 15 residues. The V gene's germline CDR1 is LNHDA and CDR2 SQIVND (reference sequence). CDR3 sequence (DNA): TGTGCCAGTAGTATGGGGACTAGCGGGGCCTACGAGCAGTACTTC. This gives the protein CASSMGTSGAYEQYF.

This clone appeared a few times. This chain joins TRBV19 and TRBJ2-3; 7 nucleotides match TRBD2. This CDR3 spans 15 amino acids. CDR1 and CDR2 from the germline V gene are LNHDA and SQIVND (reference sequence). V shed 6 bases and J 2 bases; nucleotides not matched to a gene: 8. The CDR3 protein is CASSGTTPFTDTQYF. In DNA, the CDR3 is TGTGCCAGTAGCGGGACTACCCCCTTCACAGATACGCAGTATTTT.

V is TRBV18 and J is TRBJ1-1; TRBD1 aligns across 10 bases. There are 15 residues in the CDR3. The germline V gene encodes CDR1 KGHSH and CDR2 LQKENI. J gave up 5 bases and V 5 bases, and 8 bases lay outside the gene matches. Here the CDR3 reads CASSRTGQGYTEAFF. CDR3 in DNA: TGTGCCAGCTCAAGAACGGGACAGGGGTATACTGAAGCTTTCTTT.

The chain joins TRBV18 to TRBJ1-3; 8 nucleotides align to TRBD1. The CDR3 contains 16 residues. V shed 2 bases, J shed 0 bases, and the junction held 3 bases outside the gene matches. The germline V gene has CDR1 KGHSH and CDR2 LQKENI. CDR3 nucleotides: TGTGCCAGCTCACCAACAGGGGGGCTCTCTGGAAACACCATATATTTT. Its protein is CASSPTGGLSGNTIYF.

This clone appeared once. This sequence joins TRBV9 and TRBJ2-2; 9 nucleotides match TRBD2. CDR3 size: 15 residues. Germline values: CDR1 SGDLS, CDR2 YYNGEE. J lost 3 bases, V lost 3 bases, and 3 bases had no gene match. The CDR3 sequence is CASSEGLADTGELFF. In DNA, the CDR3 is TGTGCCAGCAGCGAGGGACTAGCAGACACCGGGGAGCTGTTTTTT. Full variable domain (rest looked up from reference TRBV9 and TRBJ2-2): DSGVTQTPKHLITATGQRVTLRCSPRSGDLSVYWYQQSLDQGLQFLIQYYNGEERAKGNILERFSAQQFPDLHSELNLSSLELGDSALYFCASSEGLADTGELFFGEGSRLTVL.

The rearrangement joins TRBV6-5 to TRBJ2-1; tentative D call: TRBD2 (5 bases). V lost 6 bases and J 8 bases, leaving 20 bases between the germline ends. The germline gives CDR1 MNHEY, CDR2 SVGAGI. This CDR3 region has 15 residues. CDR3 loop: CASSSPGVPFYEQFF. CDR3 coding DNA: TGTGCCAGCAGCTCCCCCGGGGTTCCATTTTATGAGCAGTTCTTC.

The CDR3 bases are TGTGCCAGCAGCTTTGGAGGTAGAGGTGAAAAACTGTTTTTT. Protein: CASSFGGRGEKLFF. V is TRBV13 and J is TRBJ1-4; D call uncertain. CDR3 size: 14 residues. Deletions cut 3 bases from V and 7 bases from J, with 12 bases between. The germline gives CDR1 PRHDT, CDR2 FYEKMQ (reference sequence).

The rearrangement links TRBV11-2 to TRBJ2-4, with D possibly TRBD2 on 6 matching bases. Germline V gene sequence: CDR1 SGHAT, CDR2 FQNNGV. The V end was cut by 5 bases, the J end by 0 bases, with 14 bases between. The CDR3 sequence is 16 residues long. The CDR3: CASSPPQAGAKNIQYF. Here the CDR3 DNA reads TGTGCCAGCAGCCCCCCCCAAGCGGGAGCCAAAAACATTCAGTACTTC.

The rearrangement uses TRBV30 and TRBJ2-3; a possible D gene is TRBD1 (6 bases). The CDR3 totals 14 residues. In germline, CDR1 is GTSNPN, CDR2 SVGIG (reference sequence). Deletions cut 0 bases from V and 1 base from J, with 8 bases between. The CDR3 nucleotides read TGTGCCTGGAGTGTAGGGGGTGGCACAGATACGCAGTATTTT. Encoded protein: CAWSVGGGTDTQYF.

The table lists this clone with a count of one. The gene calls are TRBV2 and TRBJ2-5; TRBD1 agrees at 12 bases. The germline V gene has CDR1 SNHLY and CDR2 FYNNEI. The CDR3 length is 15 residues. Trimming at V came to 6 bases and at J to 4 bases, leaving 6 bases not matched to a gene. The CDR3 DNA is TGTGCCAGCAGCACTGGGACAGGGGGCCGAGAGACCCAGTACTTC. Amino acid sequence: CASSTGTGGRETQYF.

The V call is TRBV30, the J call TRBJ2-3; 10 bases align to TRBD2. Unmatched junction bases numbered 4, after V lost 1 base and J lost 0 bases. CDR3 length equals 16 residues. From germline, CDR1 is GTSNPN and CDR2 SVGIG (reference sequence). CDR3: CAWSAGLAFSTDTQYF. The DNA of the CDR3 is TGTGCCTGGAGTGCGGGACTAGCGTTTAGCACAGATACGCAGTATTTT.

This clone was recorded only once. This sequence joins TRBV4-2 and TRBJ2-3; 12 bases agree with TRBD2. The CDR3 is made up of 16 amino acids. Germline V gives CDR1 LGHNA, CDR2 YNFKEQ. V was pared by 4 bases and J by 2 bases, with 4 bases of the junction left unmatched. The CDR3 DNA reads TGTGCCAGCAGCCCCCGGACTAGCGGGAACACAGATACGCAGTATTTT. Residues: CASSPRTSGNTDTQYF.

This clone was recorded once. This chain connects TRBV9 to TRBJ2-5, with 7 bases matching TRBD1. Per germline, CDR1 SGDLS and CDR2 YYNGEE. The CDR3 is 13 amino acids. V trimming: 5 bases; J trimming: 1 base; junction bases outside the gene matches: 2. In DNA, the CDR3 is TGTGCCAGCAGTCGGGACAGCCAAGAGACCCAGTACTTC. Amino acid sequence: CASSRDSQETQYF.